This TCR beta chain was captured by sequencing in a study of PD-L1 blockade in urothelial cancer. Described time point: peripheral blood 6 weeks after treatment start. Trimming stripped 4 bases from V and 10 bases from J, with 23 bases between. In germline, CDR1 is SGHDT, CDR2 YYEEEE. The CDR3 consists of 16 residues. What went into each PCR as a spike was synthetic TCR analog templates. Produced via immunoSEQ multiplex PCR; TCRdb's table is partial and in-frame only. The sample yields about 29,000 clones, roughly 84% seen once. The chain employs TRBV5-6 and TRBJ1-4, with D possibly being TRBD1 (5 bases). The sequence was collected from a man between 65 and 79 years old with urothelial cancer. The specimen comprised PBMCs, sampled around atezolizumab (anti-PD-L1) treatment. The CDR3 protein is CASSIGGREVDGKLFF. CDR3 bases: TGTGCCAGCAGCATTGGGGGTCGGGAGGTCGACGGAAAACTGTTTTTT.